Listed here are 9 T cell receptor beta chains from one sample, sequenced in a study of T-cell memory formation after mild COVID-19. TCRdb analysed the 5' RACE reads with MiXCR anew, one entry per CDR3 protein. The sample yields around 200,000 distinct CDR3 sequences, 9% to 10% seen once. The sequenced sample consisted of PBMCs or a T cell subset sorted from them (not recorded which). The receptors come from a man aged 18 to 29 who had mild COVID-19 (a few samples of this study predate the infection). Cell type and time point are not known.

This clonotype has a count of ten or more. This chain joins TRBV7-3 and TRBJ1-2; D unresolved. Deletions cut 6 bases from V and 7 bases from J, with 21 bases between. The CDR3 is made up of 15 amino acids. Per germline, CDR1 SGHTA and CDR2 FQGTGA. The CDR3 region has the DNA TGTGCCAGCAGTCCGACGAGGAGGGAGTCGGGTGGCTACACCTTC. It specifies CASSPTRRESGGYTF.

This clonotype has only a few counts. This rearrangement joins TRBV5-8 to TRBJ2-1, with D hard to call. The V and J ends lost 1 base and 11 bases respectively, with 10 bases between them. CDR1 is SGHTS and CDR2 is YDEGEE in the germline V gene. The CDR3 runs to 12 residues. The CDR3 loop is CASSLYSQKQFF. The CDR3 DNA reads TGTGCCAGCAGCTTGTATAGCCAGAAGCAGTTCTTC.

J is TRBJ2-1 and V is TRBV30, with D uncertain. CDR1 GTSNPN and CDR2 SVGIG come from the germline V gene (reference sequence). This CDR3 is 15 amino acids long. V dropped 2 bases and J dropped 0 bases, with 11 bases sitting between them. CDR3 sequence: CAWSSGRISYNEQFF. CDR3 DNA sequence: TGTGCCTGGAGTTCCGGCAGGATCTCCTACAATGAGCAGTTCTTC.

This clonotype has a single count. The chain has TRBV12-3 or TRBV12-4 and TRBJ2-1; 7 nucleotides line up with TRBD1. This CDR3 comprises 15 residues. With 5 bases clipped from V and 5 bases from J, the junction kept 9 bases outside the gene matches. CDR3 nucleotide sequence: TGTGCCAGCAGTCTTCGACAGGGAAGACACAATGAGCAGTTCTTC. Amino acids: CASSLRQGRHNEQFF.

In this sample, this clonotype turned up many times. This chain uses TRBV4-1 with TRBJ2-1, with 8 bases fitting TRBD1. Trimming removed 4 bases from V and 9 bases from J; junction bases left unmatched: 11. The CDR3 covers 15 residues. Germline loops: CDR1 MGHRA, CDR2 YSYEKL. The CDR3 protein is CASSPGQDRFGEQFF. The CDR3 nucleotides read TGCGCCAGCAGCCCGGGACAGGATAGATTCGGTGAGCAGTTCTTC.

This clonotype has more than one count but fewer than ten. The genes are TRBV7-9 and TRBJ1-1; no firm D call. The germline gives CDR1 SEHNR, CDR2 FQNEAQ (reference sequence). The ends were cut back, 5 bases at V and 3 bases at J, with 7 bases in the middle. The CDR3 is 12 amino acids. CDR3: CASSVKDTEAFF. Written as DNA, the CDR3 is TGTGCCAGCAGCGTAAAGGACACTGAAGCTTTCTTT.

This clonotype was counted ten times or more. This rearrangement joins TRBV24-1 to TRBJ2-2; D is unclear. The ends were cut back, 8 bases at V and 1 base at J, with 4 bases in the middle. Germline V gene data show CDR1 as KGHDR and CDR2 as SFDVKD. The CDR3 has 12 residues. The CDR3 sequence: CATNGNTGELFF. In DNA, the CDR3 is TGTGCCACCAACGGGAACACCGGGGAGCTGTTTTTT.

This clonotype was detected many times. The genes are TRBV11-2 and TRBJ1-6, with D hard to call. The CDR3 has 15 residues. The V end lost 2 bases, the J end lost 13 bases, and 18 bases lay between the germline ends. Germline assignment: CDR1 SGHAT and CDR2 FQNNGV. CDR3 bases: TGTGCCAGCAGCTTATCGTTGGAGGGTTATCGGCCCCTCCACTTT. Translating it yields CASSLSLEGYRPLHF.

The chain joins TRBV7-2 to TRBJ1-1; the D gene is possibly TRBD1 (6 bases). V was pared by 4 bases and J by 4 bases, with 13 bases between. In germline, CDR1 is SGHTA, CDR2 FQGNSA. The CDR3 spans 14 residues. CDR3 residues: CASSSTGLSTEAFF. The CDR3 DNA is TGTGCCAGCAGCTCAACAGGGTTGAGCACTGAAGCTTTCTTT.